This T cell receptor beta chain appears in the sequencing data of a study of T cell responses to AZD1222 COVID-19 vaccine (dated by TCRdb to the early 2020s). The study in broad terms: TCR sequencing covered more than 230 trial participants: roughly 200 given two doses of AZD1222 and 26 given two doses of MenACWY control vaccine. Trial participants were enrolled by age into subgroups of 18-55, 56-69 and 70-plus years, and roughly 150, 30 and 60 TCR-sequenced participants, respectively, were included in these subgroups. On the study overall, not on this receptor specifically: Only a handful of AZD1222 recipients were SARS-CoV-2 seropositive at baseline, limiting conclusions about previously exposed vaccinees. Because no day 14 peak-response samples were available, repertoires were characterized only after the peak T cell response. After two AZD1222 doses, both the breadth and the depth of spike-specific TCRs were significantly higher than at day 0 and than in MenACWY recipients. Nearly half of unique spike-specific TCRs reportedly recognized epitopes outside regions mutated in the B.1.351 and B.1.1.7 variants. Vaccine-associated CD4 TCRs spanned the whole spike protein, with dominant responses in regions 160-218 and 743-854. The 56-69-year group was small, and its depth increase did not reach significance, likely because of low power. Participants were mostly white British and included more females than males, and it was suggested by the authors that clonal diversity may have been underestimated.

CDR1 and CDR2 are drawn from the germline V gene: KGHDR, SFDVKD. V and J lose 7 bases and 3 bases, and a span of 17 bases separates them. Counted from cysteine to phenylalanine, this CDR3 has 15 amino acids. Only CDR3 DNA remains: 45 bases, in frame from the first base. This specimen's time point label, interpreted: about 28 days (+/-7) after the second vaccine dose. AZD1222 recipients whose second dose came at about 4 weeks and those whose second dose came at about 12 weeks were combined into one group, since spike-specific TCR depth and breadth did not differ between the two schedules. The vaccinee samples were drawn from two UK trials, COV001 and COV002, one of which was a single-blind randomized controlled phase 2/3 trial testing AZD1222 (ChAdOx1 nCoV-19) in healthy adults. Trial participant PBMC samples were collected at day 0 and day 28 after the second dose for TCRbeta chain sequencing. The CDR3 regions of human TCRbeta chains were analyzed by immunosequencing. Turning to the authors' computational methods: Repertoire TCRs were checked for matches against a reference library of SARS-CoV-2-specific TCRs that had been generated using the MIRA antigen-specificity platform. Breadth meant the fraction of unique TCRs that were SARS-CoV-2-associated, whereas depth meant the fraction of total T cells that were SARS-CoV-2-associated. Using the MIRA data, each spike-specific TCR was mapped to the spike region that the TCR reacts to and placed in a CD4 or CD8 class. Log10-transformed breadth and depth values were compared by one-way ANOVA with Sidak's multiple comparisons tests. TCRdb holds this immuneACCESS table with in-frame rearrangements only. Some clones are missing; in checked studies, unresolved V genes explain under half, and the rest has no known cause. Clone size and V and J calls were adopted from that table, with D and trimming inferred from the DNA. The sample includes about 160,000 clones, with about 90% observed a single time. The ten most abundant clones make up about 3.8% of the sample.

As to this clone: Its binding antigen is unknown. It has no much larger one-base neighbor in the sample; base qualities were not kept.

The sequence was collected from an adult who received the AZD1222 COVID-19 vaccine. The sequence joins TRBV24-1 to TRBJ1-2, with a tentative D gene TRBD1 over 5 matching bases. The sequencing here drew on peripheral blood, taken 28 days after the second AZD1222 dose. The DNA sequence reads TGTGCCACCAGCTCACCACAGGCGGGGGACTATGGCTACACCTTC. The resulting protein is CATSSPQAGDYGYTF.